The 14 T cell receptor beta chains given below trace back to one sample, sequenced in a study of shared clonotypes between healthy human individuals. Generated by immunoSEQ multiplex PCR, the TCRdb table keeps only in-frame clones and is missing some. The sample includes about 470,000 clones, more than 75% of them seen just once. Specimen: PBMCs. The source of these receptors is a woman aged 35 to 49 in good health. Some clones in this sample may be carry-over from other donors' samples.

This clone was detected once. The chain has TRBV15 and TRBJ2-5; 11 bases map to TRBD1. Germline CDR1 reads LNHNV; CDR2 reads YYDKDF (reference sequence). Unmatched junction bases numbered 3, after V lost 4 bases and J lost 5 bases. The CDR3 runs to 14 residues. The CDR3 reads CATSNRDRGETQYF. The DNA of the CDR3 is TGTGCCACCAGCAATAGGGACAGGGGGGAGACCCAGTACTTC.

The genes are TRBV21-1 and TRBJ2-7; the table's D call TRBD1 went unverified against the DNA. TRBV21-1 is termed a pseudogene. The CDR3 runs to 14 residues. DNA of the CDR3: TGTGCCAGCAGCAAGGGGCAGGGGGACTACGAGCAGTACTTC. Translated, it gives CASSKGQGDYEQYF.

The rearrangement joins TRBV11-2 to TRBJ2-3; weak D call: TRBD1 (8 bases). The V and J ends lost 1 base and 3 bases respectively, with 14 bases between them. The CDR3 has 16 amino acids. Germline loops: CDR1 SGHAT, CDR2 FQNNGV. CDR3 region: CASSLGTGGGTDTQYF. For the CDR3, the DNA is TGTGCCAGCAGCTTAGGTACAGGGGGAGGGACAGATACGCAGTATTTT.

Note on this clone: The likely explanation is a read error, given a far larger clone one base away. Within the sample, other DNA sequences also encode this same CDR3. The CDR3 loop is CASSPLPGAGGDEQYF. For the CDR3, the DNA is TGTGCCAGCAGCCCCCTCCCGGGTGCGGGAGGCGACGAGCAGTACTTT. The V call is TRBV5-4, the J call TRBJ2-7; 8 bases map to TRBD2. The CDR3 consists of 16 residues. From germline, CDR1 is SGHNT and CDR2 YYREEE (reference sequence).

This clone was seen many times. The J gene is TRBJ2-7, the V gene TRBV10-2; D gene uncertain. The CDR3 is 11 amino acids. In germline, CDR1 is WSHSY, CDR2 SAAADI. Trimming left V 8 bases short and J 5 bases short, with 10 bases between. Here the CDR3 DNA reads TGCGCCAGCGGGATGGCCCACGAGCAGTACTTC. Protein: CASGMAHEQYF.

CDR3 loop: CSAHLAYEQYF. CDR3 coding DNA: TGCAGTGCCCACTTGGCCTACGAGCAGTACTTC. This chain joins TRBV20-1 and TRBJ2-7; no firm D call. The V gene lost 6 bases and the J gene lost 2 bases, with 8 bases spanning the gap. Looked up from germline, CDR1 is DFQATT and CDR2 is SNEGSKA (reference sequence). The CDR3 totals 11 residues.

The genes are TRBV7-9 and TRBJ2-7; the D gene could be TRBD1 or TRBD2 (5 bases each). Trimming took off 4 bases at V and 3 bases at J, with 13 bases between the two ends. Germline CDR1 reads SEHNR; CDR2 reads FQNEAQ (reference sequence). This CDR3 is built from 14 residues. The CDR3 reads CASSSGQINYEQYF. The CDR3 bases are TGTGCCAGCAGCTCGGGGCAGATTAACTACGAGCAGTACTTC.

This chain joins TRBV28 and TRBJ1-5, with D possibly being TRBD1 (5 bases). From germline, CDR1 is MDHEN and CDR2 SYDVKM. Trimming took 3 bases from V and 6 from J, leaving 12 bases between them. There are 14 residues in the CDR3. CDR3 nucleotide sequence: TGTGCCAGCAGTTTCGGTGGGGGGGGTCAGCCCCAGCATTTT. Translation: CASSFGGGGQPQHF.

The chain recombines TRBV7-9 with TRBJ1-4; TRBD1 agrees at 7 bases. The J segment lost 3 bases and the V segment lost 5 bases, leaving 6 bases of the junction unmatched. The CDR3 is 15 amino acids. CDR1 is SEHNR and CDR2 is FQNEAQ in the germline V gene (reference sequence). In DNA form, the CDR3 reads TGTGCCAGCAGCCCGATGGACAGGTCTAATGAAAAACTGTTTTTT. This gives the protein CASSPMDRSNEKLFF.

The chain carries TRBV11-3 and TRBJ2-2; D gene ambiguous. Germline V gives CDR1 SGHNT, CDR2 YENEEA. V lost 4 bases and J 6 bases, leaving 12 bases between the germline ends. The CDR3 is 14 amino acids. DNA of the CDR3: TGTGCCAGCAGCTCGCGACTTTACCCCGGGGAGCTGTTTTTT. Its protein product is CASSSRLYPGELFF. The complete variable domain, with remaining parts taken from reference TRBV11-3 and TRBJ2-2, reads EAGVVQSPRYKIIEKKQPVAFWCNPISGHNTLYWYLQNLGQGPELLIRYENEEAVDDSQLPKDRFSAERLKGVDSTLKIQPAELGDSAVYLCASSSRLYPGELFFGEGSRLTVL.

The CDR3 coding sequence is TGTGCCAGCAGTTCTAGCGGGAGGAGCACAGATACGCAGTATTTT. Translation: CASSSSGRSTDTQYF. V gene TRBV28 combines with J gene TRBJ2-3, with TRBD2 matching over 11 bases. CDR1 is MDHEN and CDR2 is SYDVKM in the germline V gene. The CDR3 covers 15 residues. V lost 4 bases to trimming and J lost 0 bases; unmatched junction nucleotides: 0.

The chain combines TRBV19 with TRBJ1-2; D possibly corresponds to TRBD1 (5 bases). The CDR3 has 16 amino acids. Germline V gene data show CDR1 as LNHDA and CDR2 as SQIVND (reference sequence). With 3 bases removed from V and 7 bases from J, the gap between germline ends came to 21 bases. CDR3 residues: CASSISAGGRASGYTF. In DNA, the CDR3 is TGTGCCAGTAGTATTTCTGCGGGTGGCAGGGCGAGTGGCTACACCTTC.

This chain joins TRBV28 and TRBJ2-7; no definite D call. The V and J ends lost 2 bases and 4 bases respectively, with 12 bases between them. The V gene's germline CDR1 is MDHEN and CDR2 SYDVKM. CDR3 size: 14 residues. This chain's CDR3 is CASSLGQVGYEQYF. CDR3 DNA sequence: TGTGCCAGCAGTTTAGGTCAGGTGGGGTACGAGCAGTACTTC.

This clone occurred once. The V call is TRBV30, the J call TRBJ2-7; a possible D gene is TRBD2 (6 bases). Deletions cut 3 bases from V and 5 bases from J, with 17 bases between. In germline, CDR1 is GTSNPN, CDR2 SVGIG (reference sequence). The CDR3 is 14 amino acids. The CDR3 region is CAWSTAGPGHEQYF. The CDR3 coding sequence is TGTGCCTGGAGCACCGCGGGGCCAGGTCACGAGCAGTACTTC.